This entry describes one T cell receptor (beta chain). Clones were read by immunoSEQ multiplex PCR, and TCRdb kept only the in-frame ones, dropping some. The table lists hundreds of thousands of clones, 90% of them singletons. Individuals aged roughly 18 to 95 years were recruited from around 22 US areas. Cohorts were based on clinical histories the participants reported. Per germline, CDR1 MNHEY and CDR2 SMNVEV (reference sequence). The CDR3 length is 14 residues. V was clipped by 5 bases and J by 9 bases; unmatched bases: 8. This sample stems from a study of blood T cell repertoires in COVID-19. Study context: The United States, Italy and Spain were the sources of the acute and convalescent COVID-19 samples. T cells, B-cell-depleted T cells, or PBMCs provided the cDNA or gDNA that served as material.

The source of this sequence is a woman younger than 35 with acute COVID-19. Sequencing input: PBMCs or T cells enriched from blood (not recorded which). The genes are TRBV27 and TRBJ2-7; TRBD2 matches 12 bases. The CDR3 DNA reads TGTGCCAGCAGTCCACGGACTAGCGGGAACGCGCAGTACTTC. Protein product: CASSPRTSGNAQYF.